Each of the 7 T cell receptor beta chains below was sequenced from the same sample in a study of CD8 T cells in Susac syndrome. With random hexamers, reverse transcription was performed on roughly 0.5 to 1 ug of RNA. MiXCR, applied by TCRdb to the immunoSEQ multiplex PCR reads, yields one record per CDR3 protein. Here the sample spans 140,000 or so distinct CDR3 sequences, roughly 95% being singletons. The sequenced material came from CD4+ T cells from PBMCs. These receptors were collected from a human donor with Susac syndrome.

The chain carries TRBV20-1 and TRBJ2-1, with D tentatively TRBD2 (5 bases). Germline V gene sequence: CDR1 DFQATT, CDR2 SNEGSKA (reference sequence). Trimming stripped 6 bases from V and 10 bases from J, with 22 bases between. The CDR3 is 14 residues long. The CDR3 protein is CSAQPGRSASEQFF. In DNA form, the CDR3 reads TGCAGTGCCCAACCCGGACGTTCGGCTAGCGAGCAGTTCTTC.

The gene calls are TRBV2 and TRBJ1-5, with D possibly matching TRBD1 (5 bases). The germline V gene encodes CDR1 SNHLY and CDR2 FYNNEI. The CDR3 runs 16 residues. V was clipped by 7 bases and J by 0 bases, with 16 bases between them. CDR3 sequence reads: CASTTDKLNSNQPQHF. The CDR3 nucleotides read TGTGCCAGCACGACAGACAAACTAAATAGCAATCAGCCCCAGCATTTT.

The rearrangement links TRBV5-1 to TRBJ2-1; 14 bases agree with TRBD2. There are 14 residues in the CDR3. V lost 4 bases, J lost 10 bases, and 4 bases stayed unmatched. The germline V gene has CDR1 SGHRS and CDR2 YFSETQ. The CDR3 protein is CASSGTSGGEEQFF. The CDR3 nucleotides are TGCGCCAGCAGCGGGACTAGCGGGGGCGAGGAGCAGTTCTTC.

CDR3 nucleotide sequence: TGTGCCAGCAGCCAAGATAGCGCCAACTCCTACAATGAGCAGTTCTTC. This gives the protein CASSQDSANSYNEQFF. The chain joins TRBV3-1 to TRBJ2-1, with D perhaps TRBD2 (5 bases). The germline V gene has CDR1 LGHDT and CDR2 YNNKEL (reference sequence). Trimming stripped 0 bases from V and 0 bases from J, with 9 bases between. The CDR3 contains 16 residues.

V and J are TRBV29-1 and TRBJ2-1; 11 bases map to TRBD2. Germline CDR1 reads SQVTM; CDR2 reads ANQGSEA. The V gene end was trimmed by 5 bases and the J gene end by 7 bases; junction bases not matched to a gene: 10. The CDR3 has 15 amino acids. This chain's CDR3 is CSVYSRLAGQNEQFF. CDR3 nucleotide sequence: TGCAGCGTTTATTCGCGACTAGCGGGACAAAATGAGCAGTTCTTC.

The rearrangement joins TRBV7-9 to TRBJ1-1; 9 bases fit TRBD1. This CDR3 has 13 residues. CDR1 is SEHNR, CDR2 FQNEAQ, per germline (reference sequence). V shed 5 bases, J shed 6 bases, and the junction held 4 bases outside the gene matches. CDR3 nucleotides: TGTGCCAGCAGCCTGACAGGGGGGTCTGAAGCTTTCTTT. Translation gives CASSLTGGSEAFF. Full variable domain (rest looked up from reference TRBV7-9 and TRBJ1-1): DTGVSQNPRHKITKRGQNVTFRCDPISEHNRLYWYRQTLGQGPEFLTYFQNEAQLEKSRLLSDRFSAERPKGSFSTLEIQRTEQGDSAMYLCASSLTGGSEAFFGQGTRLTVV.

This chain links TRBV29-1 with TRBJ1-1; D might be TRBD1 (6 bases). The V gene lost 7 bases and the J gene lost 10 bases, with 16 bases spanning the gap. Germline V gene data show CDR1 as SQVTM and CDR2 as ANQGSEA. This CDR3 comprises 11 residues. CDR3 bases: TGCAGCGCGGCTTCAGGGGCGACAGCTTTCTTT. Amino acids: CSAASGATAFF.